This TCR beta chain was obtained from a study of T cells in localized non-small cell lung cancer. Using immunoSEQ multiplex PCR, the repertoire was profiled, and TCRdb retains in-frame clones only, with some absent. The table lists some 90,000 clones, approximately 90% of them singletons. General study results and limits: Tumor showed lower T cell clonality than uninvolved adjacent lung, where it was highest.

As concerns this clone: Its antigen is undetermined.

The CDR3 contains 16 residues. V trimming: 3 bases; J trimming: 1 base; junction bases outside the gene matches: 4. Germline lookup yields CDR1 LNHDA and CDR2 SQIVND (reference sequence). The sequencing used peripheral blood, collected before any cancer treatment. The rearrangement uses TRBV19 and TRBJ1-1, with 11 bases matching TRBD1. This clonotype was obtained from a man between 40 and 70 years old with stage I squamous cell lung carcinoma. Written as DNA, the CDR3 is TGTGCCAGTAGTATTAGGACAGGGGGCTCGAACACTGAAGCTTTCTTT. It translates to CASSIRTGGSNTEAFF.